Listed below are T cell receptor beta chains from one sample, sequenced in a study of cytomegalovirus exposure and HLA in healthy donors. Assay: immunoSEQ multiplex PCR; the TCRdb copy retains only in-frame clones and omits some. This sample has 65,000 to 95,000 clones; roughly 73% occur once, and the top ten carry around 2.5%. The sequencing sample was made of PBMCs. All receptors derive from a male donor in good health and CMV-seropositive. Both conserved end residues are part of each CDR3. A D gene is named only where the DNA matches it firmly. Clone size is not always given. Where it is, it says once, few, many or a class for expanded clones.

J gene,D gene,clone size,V gene,CDR3 DNA,CDR3 protein
TRBJ1-2,-,-,TRBV7-9,TGTGCCAGCAGCCCGCGCGGGGCCTATGGCTACACCTTC,CASSPRGAYGYTF
TRBJ2-1,-,-,TRBV7-3,TGTGCCAGCAGCTTAAAGGGGGGGCTTCCCTACAATGAGCAGTTCTTC,CASSLKGGLPYNEQFF
TRBJ2-2,TRBD1,-,TRBV5-4,TGTGCCAGCAGCCGGGACAGCACTCACACCGGGGAGCTGTTTTTT,CASSRDSTHTGELFF
TRBJ2-7,TRBD2,-,TRBV6-5,TGTGCCAGCAGTTTAAGACTAGCGGGAGTCATCGAGCAGTACTTC,CASSLRLAGVIEQYF
TRBJ1-3,TRBD1,-,TRBV28,TGTGCCAGCAGTAAAACAACAGGGGCCATATATTTT,CASSKTTGAIYF
TRBJ2-7,TRBD1,-,TRBV10-1,TGCGCCAGAGGACAGGAGACGCGGTACTTC,CARGQETRYF
TRBJ2-7,TRBD1,-,TRBV23-1,TGCGCCAGCAGTCAGTTAGGACAGGGAAGGGATTACGAGCAGTACTTC,CASSQLGQGRDYEQYF
TRBJ2-7,TRBD2,few,TRBV7-6,TGTGCCAGCAGCTCTGGACTAGCGGGAGGGCCCGTTGAGCAGTACTTC,CASSSGLAGGPVEQYF
TRBJ2-2,-,-,TRBV6-1,TGTGCCAGCAGTGCCGGGACACTGACTCTGGCCGGGGAGCTGTTTTTT,CASSAGTLTLAGELFF
TRBJ1-4,TRBD1,-,TRBV27,TGTGCCAGCAGTTCCTCGACAGGGATCCCGATCACTAATGAAAAACTGTTTTTT,CASSSSTGIPITNEKLFF
TRBJ1-5,-,-,TRBV7-2,TGTGCCATCAGCTCCACACGCGGACTCACCTTTGGCAATCAGCCCCAGCATTTT,CAISSTRGLTFGNQPQHF